The present T cell receptor (beta chain) was sequenced within a study of resident and recirculating memory T cells in vitiligo. Assay used: immunoSEQ multiplex PCR; TCRdb lists only in-frame clones, some missing. The table shows approximately 69,000 clones, with approximately 90% occurring only once. The CDR3 is made up of 16 amino acids. Germline CDR1 SNHLY, CDR2 FYNNEI. V shed 7 bases and J 2 bases; nucleotides not matched to a gene: 9. Confetti depigmentation, marking active vitiligo, was absent in these patients. V gene TRBV2 combines with J gene TRBJ2-7; 12 bases are a match to TRBD1. The clonotype comes from a male donor with vitiligo. Sequencing was done on a sample of blood. CDR3 bases: TGTGCCAGCAACCGCCCGGGACAGGGGGCCACCTACGAGCAGTACTTC. Its protein is CASNRPGQGATYEQYF. Filled out from reference TRBV2 and TRBJ2-7, the complete variable domain reads EPEVTQTPSHQVTQMGQEVILRCVPISNHLYFYWYRQILGQKVEFLVSFYNNEISEKSEIFDDQFSVERPDGSNFTLKIRSTKLEDSAMYFCASNRPGQGATYEQYFGPGTRLTVT.